These 13 T cell receptor beta chains were sequenced from one sample in a study of OX40 agonist ivuxolimab in advanced cancers. Method: immunoSEQ multiplex PCR; TCRdb's copy keeps in-frame clones and lacks some. This table holds under 55,000 clones, over 70% found once. The sequencing here drew on CD4+ or CD8+ T cells sorted from blood, taken in a trial of the OX40 agonist ivuxolimab. The receptors originated from an adult with an advanced solid tumor such as melanoma, head and neck, liver or kidney cancer.

CDR3 loop: CASSYSIRLNTEAFF. The DNA for the CDR3 is TGTGCCAGCAGTTACTCGATCAGGCTGAACACTGAAGCTTTCTTT. This chain uses TRBV6-6 with TRBJ1-1; D unresolved. The length of the CDR3 is 15 residues. The V and J ends lost 0 bases and 0 bases respectively, with 8 bases between them. Germline V gene data show CDR1 as MNHNY and CDR2 as SVGAGI (reference sequence).

The V and J genes are TRBV28 and TRBJ1-2; TRBD1 might be the D (5 bases). CDR3 length: 14 residues. V was pared by 5 bases and J by 2 bases, with 12 bases between. Germline CDR1 is MDHEN and CDR2 is SYDVKM. CDR3 amino acids: CASSPGTANYGYTF. The CDR3 DNA follows: TGTGCCAGCAGTCCTGGGACGGCAAACTATGGCTACACCTTC.

The chain recombines TRBV29-1 with TRBJ2-1; possibly TRBD2 for D (7 bases). In germline, CDR1 is SQVTM, CDR2 ANQGSEA. Trimming cost V 7 bases and J 9 bases, with 19 bases left between them. The CDR3 covers 13 residues. This chain's CDR3 is CSDSIGGASEQFF. The CDR3 DNA sequence: TGCAGCGACTCTATAGGGGGGGCCAGTGAGCAGTTCTTC.

The J gene is TRBJ1-2, the V gene TRBV29-1; 8 nucleotides agree with TRBD1. The V gene end was trimmed by 4 bases and the J gene end by 7 bases; junction bases not matched to a gene: 11. The germline gives CDR1 SQVTM, CDR2 ANQGSEA. The CDR3 contains 14 residues. The CDR3 spells CSVGIQGAGSGYTF. The CDR3 nucleotides are TGCAGCGTTGGCATCCAGGGGGCGGGGAGTGGCTACACCTTC.

The J gene is TRBJ2-2, the V gene TRBV4-1, with no clear D. CDR1 and CDR2 (germline): MGHRA, YSYEKL. The CDR3 covers 12 residues. Trimming removed 1 base from V and 5 bases from J, with 2 bases in between. CDR3 loop: CASSQVTGELFF. CDR3 DNA sequence: TGCGCCAGCAGCCAAGTTACCGGGGAGCTGTTTTTT.

The V call is TRBV7-8, the J call TRBJ2-5; D is perhaps TRBD2 (5 bases). Looked up from germline, CDR1 is SGHVS and CDR2 is FQNEAQ. The CDR3 has 14 residues. The germline V and J ends were trimmed by 6 bases and 1 base, with 12 bases remaining between them. In DNA, the CDR3 is TGTGCCAGCAGGCCCGTTGAGGGCCAAGAGACCCAGTACTTC. This sequence encodes CASRPVEGQETQYF. Filled out from reference TRBV7-8 and TRBJ2-5, the complete variable domain reads GAGVSQSPRYKVAKRGQDVALRCDPISGHVSLFWYQQALGQGPEFLTYFQNEAQLDKSGLPSDRFFAERPEGSVSTLKIQRTQQEDSAVYLCASRPVEGQETQYFGPGTRLLVL.

In its sample, this clone was seen once. The chain combines TRBV10-3 with TRBJ1-2; D is perhaps TRBD1 (5 bases). CDR1 is ENHRY and CDR2 is SYGVKD in the germline V gene. Trimming took 8 bases from V and 7 from J, leaving 23 bases between them. The CDR3 extends over 15 amino acids. CDR3 sequence: CAIGNVRDKSGGYTF. Here the CDR3 DNA reads TGTGCCATCGGAAACGTCAGGGATAAGTCTGGTGGCTACACCTTC.

The chain has TRBV4-3 and TRBJ2-2; 7 bases fit TRBD2. CDR1 is LGHNA, CDR2 YSLEER, per germline. Germline trimming cut 0 bases from V and 3 bases from J; bases unmatched to any gene: 4. The CDR3 length is 16 residues. The CDR3, as DNA: TGCGCCAGCAGCCAAGATGGGGGGAGGGACACCGGGGAGCTGTTTTTT. Residues: CASSQDGGRDTGELFF.

This chain joins TRBV2 and TRBJ1-1, with a tentative D call TRBD1 (5 bases). Germline V lookup: CDR1 SNHLY, CDR2 FYNNEI. The CDR3 loop spans 14 amino acids. V was cut by 2 bases and J by 4 bases, with 11 bases left in between. In DNA, the CDR3 is TGTGCCAGCAGTGAATATCGGGGGGGCACTGAAGCTTTCTTT. It translates to CASSEYRGGTEAFF.

For the CDR3, the DNA is TGTGCCAGTAGTAGGCCAAGCGAAATCCCCGACCAAGAGACCCAGTACTTC. Its protein is CASSRPSEIPDQETQYF. This chain uses TRBV19 with TRBJ2-5; D unresolved. Germline V gene data show CDR1 as LNHDA and CDR2 as SQIVND (reference sequence). This CDR3 has 17 residues. V was cut by 4 bases and J by 0 bases, with 18 bases left in between. The whole variable domain, remainder taken from reference TRBV19 and TRBJ2-5, is DGGITQSPKYLFRKEGQNVTLSCEQNLNHDAMYWYRQDPGQGLRLIYYSQIVNDFQKGDIAEGYSVSREKKESFPLTVTSAQKNPTAFYLCASSRPSEIPDQETQYFGPGTRLLVL.

A few counts support this clone. The chain recombines TRBV10-1 with TRBJ1-1; no firm D call. V gave up 2 bases and J gave up 1 base, with 8 bases separating them. The CDR3 has 14 residues. Germline CDR1 reads WNHNN; CDR2 reads SYGVQD (reference sequence). The chain's CDR3 is CASSERVPNTEAFF. Written as DNA, the CDR3 is TGCGCCAGCAGTGAGCGGGTCCCGAACACTGAAGCTTTCTTT.

V gene TRBV4-1 combines with J gene TRBJ2-7; possibly TRBD1 for D (6 bases). This CDR3 is 15 amino acids long. V gave up 0 bases and J gave up 4 bases, with 13 bases separating them. Germline CDR1 is MGHRA and CDR2 is YSYEKL. CDR3 loop: CASSQEWARGYEQYF. DNA of the CDR3: TGCGCCAGCAGCCAAGAATGGGCCAGGGGTTACGAGCAGTACTTC.

The rearrangement uses TRBV7-2 and TRBJ2-2, with D possibly being TRBD1 (6 bases). V gave up 1 base and J gave up 9 bases, with 12 bases separating them. Germline V lookup: CDR1 SGHTA, CDR2 FQGNSA. The length of the CDR3 is 14 residues. The CDR3 nucleotides are TGTGCCAGCAGCTTAGGTGGACAGCGACGGGAGCTGTTTTTT. Protein: CASSLGGQRRELFF.